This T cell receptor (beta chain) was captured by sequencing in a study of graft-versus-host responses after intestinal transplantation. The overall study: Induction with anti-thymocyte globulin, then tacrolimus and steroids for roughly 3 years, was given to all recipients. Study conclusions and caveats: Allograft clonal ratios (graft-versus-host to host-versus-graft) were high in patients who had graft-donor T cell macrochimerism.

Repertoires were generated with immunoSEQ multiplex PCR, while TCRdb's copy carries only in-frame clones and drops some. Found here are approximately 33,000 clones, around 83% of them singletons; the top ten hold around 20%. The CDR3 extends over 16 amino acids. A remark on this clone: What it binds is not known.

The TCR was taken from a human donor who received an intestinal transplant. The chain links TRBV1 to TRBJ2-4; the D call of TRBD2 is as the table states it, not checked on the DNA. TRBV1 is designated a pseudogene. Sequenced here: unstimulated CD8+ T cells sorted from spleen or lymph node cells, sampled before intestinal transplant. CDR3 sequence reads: CTSSQEARGGKNIQYF. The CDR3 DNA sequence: TGCACCAGCAGCCAAGAAGCGCGGGGGGGAAAAAACATTCAGTACTTC.